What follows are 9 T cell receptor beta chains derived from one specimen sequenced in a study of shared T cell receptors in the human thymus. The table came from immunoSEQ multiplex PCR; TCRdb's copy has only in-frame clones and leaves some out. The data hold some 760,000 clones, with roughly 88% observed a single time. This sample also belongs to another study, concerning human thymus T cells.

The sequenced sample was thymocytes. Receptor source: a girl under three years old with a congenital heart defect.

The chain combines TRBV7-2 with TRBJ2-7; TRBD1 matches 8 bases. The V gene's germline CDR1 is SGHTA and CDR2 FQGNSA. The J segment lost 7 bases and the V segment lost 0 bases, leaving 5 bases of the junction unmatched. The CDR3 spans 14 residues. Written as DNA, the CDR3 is TGTGCCAGCAGCTTAGCCACAGGGGGGAGGGAGCAGTACTTC. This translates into CASSLATGGREQYF.

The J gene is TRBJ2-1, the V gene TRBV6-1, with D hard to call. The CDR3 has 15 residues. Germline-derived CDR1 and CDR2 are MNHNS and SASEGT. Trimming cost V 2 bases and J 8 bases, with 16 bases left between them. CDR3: CASSEFSAMADEQFF. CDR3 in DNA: TGTGCCAGCAGTGAATTCTCGGCTATGGCGGATGAGCAGTTCTTC.

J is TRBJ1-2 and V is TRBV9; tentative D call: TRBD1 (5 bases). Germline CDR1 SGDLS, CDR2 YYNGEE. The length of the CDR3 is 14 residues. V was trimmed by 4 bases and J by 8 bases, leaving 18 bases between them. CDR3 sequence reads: CASSPGDLLGGYTF. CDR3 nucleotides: TGTGCCAGCAGCCCGGGGGACCTTCTGGGAGGCTACACCTTC.

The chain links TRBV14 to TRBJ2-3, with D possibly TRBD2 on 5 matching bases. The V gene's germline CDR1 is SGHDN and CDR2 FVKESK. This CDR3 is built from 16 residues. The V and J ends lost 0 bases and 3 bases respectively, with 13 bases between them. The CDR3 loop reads CASSQDIGQRTDTQYF. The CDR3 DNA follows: TGTGCCAGCAGCCAAGATATCGGGCAGCGGACAGATACGCAGTATTTT. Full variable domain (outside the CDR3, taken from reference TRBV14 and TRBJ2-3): EAGVTQFPSHSVIEKGQTVTLRCDPISGHDNLYWYRRVMGKEIKFLLHFVKESKQDESGMPNNRFLAERTGGTYSTLKVQPAELEDSGVYFCASSQDIGQRTDTQYFGPGTRLTVL.

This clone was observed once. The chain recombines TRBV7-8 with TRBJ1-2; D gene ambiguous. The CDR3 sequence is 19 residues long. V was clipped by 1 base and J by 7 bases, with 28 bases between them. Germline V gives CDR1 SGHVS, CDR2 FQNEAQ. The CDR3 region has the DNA TGTGCCAGCAGCTTAGGAGAGGGCCCGAACGAAGTTAACGTTTTTGGCTACACCTTC. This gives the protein CASSLGEGPNEVNVFGYTF.

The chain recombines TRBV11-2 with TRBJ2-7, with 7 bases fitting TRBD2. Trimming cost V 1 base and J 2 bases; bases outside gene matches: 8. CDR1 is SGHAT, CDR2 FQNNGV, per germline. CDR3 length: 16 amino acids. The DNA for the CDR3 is TGTGCCAGCAGCTTAGGGGGGGGAGACAGTACCTACGAGCAGTACTTC. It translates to CASSLGGGDSTYEQYF.

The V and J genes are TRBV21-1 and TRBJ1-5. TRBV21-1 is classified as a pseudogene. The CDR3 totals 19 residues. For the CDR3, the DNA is TGTGCCAGCGGCAGACGAGTTCGGGGATGGCGAGGTGGGGATCAGCCCCAGCATTTT. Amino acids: CASGRRVRGWRGGDQPQHF.

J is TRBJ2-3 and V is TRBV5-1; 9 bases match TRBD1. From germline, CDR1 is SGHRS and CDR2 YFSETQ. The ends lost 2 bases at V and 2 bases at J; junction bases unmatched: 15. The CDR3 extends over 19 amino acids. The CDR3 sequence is CASSFGTGRTTGSTDTQYF. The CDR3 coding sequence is TGCGCCAGCAGCTTTGGGACAGGGCGGACCACAGGCTCCACAGATACGCAGTATTTT.

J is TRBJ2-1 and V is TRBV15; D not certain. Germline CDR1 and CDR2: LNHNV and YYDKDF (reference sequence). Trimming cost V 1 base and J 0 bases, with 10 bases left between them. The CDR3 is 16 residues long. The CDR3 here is CATSRAPAGSYNEQFF. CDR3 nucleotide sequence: TGTGCCACCAGCAGAGCGCCTGCAGGCTCCTACAATGAGCAGTTCTTC.